The entry that follows covers one T cell receptor (beta chain) sequence. Some clones are missing from TCRdb's copy, which holds only in-frame ones; the method was immunoSEQ multiplex PCR. The table has about 30,000 clones, around 80% seen once. Time point denoted: peripheral blood 6 weeks after treatment start. Anywhere from 1 to 8 samples came from each patient, spanning pretreatment and on-treatment. The sample originates from a study of PD-L1 blockade in urothelial cancer. Whole-study context: About 85% of the 29 patients were males with bladder-origin urothelial cancer. Each patient had 0 to 3 earlier chemotherapy regimens.

CDR1 and CDR2 from the germline V gene are GTSNPN and SVGIG (reference sequence). The CDR3 is made up of 13 amino acids. V lost 5 bases and J lost 6; bases outside the gene matches: 4. J is TRBJ2-2 and V is TRBV30, with 9 bases fitting TRBD1. The sequencing here drew on PBMCs, taken around atezolizumab (anti-PD-L1) treatment. The TCR was taken from a man between 70 and 80 years old with urothelial cancer. CDR3 in amino acids: CAWGQGKAGELFF. CDR3 sequence (DNA): TGTGCCTGGGGACAGGGGAAGGCCGGGGAGCTGTTTTTT. Full variable domain (missing parts from reference TRBV30 and TRBJ2-2): SQTIHQWPATLVQPVGSPLSLECTVEGTSNPNLYWYRQAAGRGLQLLFYSVGIGQISSEVPQNLSASRPQDRQFILSSKKLLLSDSGFYLCAWGQGKAGELFFGEGSRLTVL.